A selection of T cell receptor beta chains follows, all from one sample in a study of T cell responses to AZD1222 COVID-19 vaccine. This table comes from immunoSEQ multiplex PCR, and its TCRdb copy is limited to in-frame clones, with some not included. The data contain more than 150,000 clones, around 90% of them singletons. The sample in question was peripheral blood, obtained on day 0 of AZD1222 vaccination. Receptors were obtained from an adult in good health. Both conserved end residues are part of each CDR3. Rows may omit the clone size; those that give it use once, few, many or a size class.

v_call	clone_size	j_call	cdr3_aa
TRBV3-1/TRBV3-2	once	TRBJ2-1	CASSPSIPGTVVEQFF
TRBV6-5	.	TRBJ1-1	CACTFLAGGSTEAFF
TRBV6-6	.	TRBJ1-4	CASIPRTGREKLFF
TRBV12-5	.	TRBJ2-1	CASGLVWTSGHHNEQFF
TRBV10-1	.	TRBJ1-3	CASGNSGNTIYF
TRBV30	.	TRBJ2-7	CAWKTGTYEQYF
TRBV15	.	TRBJ2-4	CATSRPGGKNIQYF
TRBV28	.	TRBJ1-2	CASSFGTGGRGYTF
TRBV21-1	.	TRBJ1-2	CASSKVPDGYTF
TRBV6-5	.	TRBJ1-1	CASTLGRTAEAFF
TRBV2	.	TRBJ1-1	CASSVGQNTEAFF
TRBV5-1	.	TRBJ2-7	CASSLGGTAITYEQYF